One and the same sample provided the 32 T cell receptor beta chains below, sequenced in a study of tumor and adjacent non-tumor tissue in lung cancer. RNA was extracted from bulk tissue without any cell sorting. Three rounds of nested PCR, following a modified ARM-PCR protocol, produced the TCRbeta library. TCRdb redid the calling of the multiplex PCR reads with MiXCR, one entry per CDR3 protein. This sample yields some 71,000 distinct CDR3 sequences, of which roughly 72% are seen a single time; approximately 10% belongs to the top ten. The sequenced material came from lung tumor tissue. These receptors came from a woman in her thirties or forties with non-small cell lung cancer.

This chain connects TRBV20-1 to TRBJ2-1; 8 bases agree with TRBD2. CDR3 length equals 15 residues. Per germline, CDR1 DFQATT and CDR2 SNEGSKA (reference sequence). V trimming: 2 bases; J trimming: 4 bases; junction bases outside the gene matches: 7. CDR3 protein: CSARYRGGLYNEQFF. CDR3 in DNA: TGCAGTGCTAGATATCGGGGGGGGCTGTACAATGAGCAGTTCTTC.

This chain connects TRBV19 to TRBJ2-7; TRBD2 agrees at 8 bases. Germline CDR1 is LNHDA and CDR2 is SQIVND (reference sequence). The CDR3 sequence is 14 residues long. Losses at the gene ends were 5 bases for V and 6 bases for J; bases not matched to a gene: 9. As DNA, the CDR3 is TGTGCCAGTAGTGCGCGGACTAGCAACTTCGAGCAGTACTTC. Protein product: CASSARTSNFEQYF.

This clonotype appeared a single time. This chain uses TRBV28 with TRBJ2-3, with TRBD2 matching 13 bases. Losses at the gene ends were 9 bases for V and 6 bases for J; bases not matched to a gene: 12. The germline CDR1 and CDR2 sequences are MDHEN and SYDVKM. This CDR3 has 16 amino acids. The CDR3 DNA follows: TGTGCCAGTACTTTCGGGACTAGCGGGGACCCCGATACGCAGTATTTT. This encodes CASTFGTSGDPDTQYF.

V is TRBV15 and J is TRBJ1-4, with no clear D. The CDR3 is made up of 15 amino acids. Germline V lookup: CDR1 LNHNV, CDR2 YYDKDF (reference sequence). Trimming removed 0 bases from V and 8 bases from J, with 13 bases in between. The CDR3: CATSRDVGSGEKLFF. In DNA form, the CDR3 reads TGTGCCACCAGCAGAGATGTTGGAAGTGGGGAAAAACTGTTTTTT.

A remark on this clonotype: A junction boundary mismatches the germline segment, possibly from a read error. The rearrangement joins TRBV7-9 to TRBJ2-3; D is unclear. Germline V gives CDR1 SEHNR, CDR2 FQNEAQ (reference sequence). This CDR3 contains 13 residues. CDR3 in DNA: TGTACCAGCAGCTTGGGTAACACAGATATGCAGTATTTT. Its translation: CTSSLGNTDMQYF.

The rearrangement uses TRBV19 and TRBJ1-1; D unclear. Germline CDR1 LNHDA, CDR2 SQIVND (reference sequence). This CDR3 region has 13 residues. V lost 4 bases and J 1 base, leaving 7 bases between the germline ends. CDR3 amino acids: CASSNDGNTEAFF. The CDR3, as DNA: TGTGCCAGTAGTAACGACGGGAACACTGAAGCTTTCTTT.

As concerns this clonotype: The CDR3 carries no conserved terminal phenylalanine or tryptophan, so it likely arises from a read error. Here the CDR3 DNA reads TGTGCCAGCAGTTACTCCGCGCAGCTTCATGAGACCCAGTACCTC. Translating it yields CASSYSAQLHETQYL. The chain carries TRBV6-5 and TRBJ2-5; no clear D gene. The CDR3 consists of 15 residues. Trimming removed 0 bases from V and 5 bases from J, with 13 bases in between. CDR1 is MNHEY, CDR2 SVGAGI, per germline.

Concerning this clonotype itself: The CDR3 does not close with the conserved phenylalanine or tryptophan, likely indicating a read error. The DNA is left out, because the CDR3 cannot be placed on it with certainty; the CDR3 is given as TCRdb lists it. The chain recombines TRBV11-1 with TRBJ1-1. The CDR3 adds up to 11 amino acids, both ends counted. Germline V gene lookup returns CDR1 SGHAT and CDR2 FQDESV (reference sequence). CDR3 sequence: CASSSNTEALL.

A word on this clonotype: The junction departs from germline at one end; a sequencing error may be responsible. V and J are TRBV2 and TRBJ1-4; D gene ambiguous. The CDR3 loop spans 13 amino acids. The germline gives CDR1 SNHLY, CDR2 FYNNEI. This CDR3 is CASKWATNEILFF. DNA for the CDR3: TGTGCCAGCAAGTGGGCAACTAATGAAATACTGTTTTTT.

To note about this clonotype: A much more abundant neighbour one base away suggests this may be a read error. V and J are TRBV5-6 and TRBJ2-1; D gene ambiguous. V was pared by 0 bases and J by 9 bases, with 10 bases between. The CDR3 is 13 amino acids. Per the germline V gene, CDR1 is SGHDT and CDR2 is YYEEEE. The CDR3 loop reads CASSLGVGSEQFF. DNA of the CDR3: TGTGCCAGCAGCTTGGGGGTTGGCAGTGAGCAGTTCTTC. The full variable domain, with the rest looked up from reference TRBV5-6 and TRBJ2-1, is DAGVTQSPTHLIKTRGQQVTLRCSPKSGHDTVSWYQQALGQGPQFIFQYYEEEERQRGNFPDRFSGHQFPNYSSELNVNALLLGDSALYLCASSLGVGSEQFFGPGTRLTVL.

With regard to this clonotype: Just one base apart from a much larger clone, this may be a read error. The J gene is TRBJ2-5, the V gene TRBV20-1; D could derive from TRBD1 or TRBD2 (5 bases each). The CDR3 sequence is 11 residues long. Germline assignment: CDR1 DFQATT and CDR2 SNEGSKA (reference sequence). The CDR3 loop reads CSGTNQETEYF. The CDR3 bases are TGCAGCGGGACGAACCAAGAGACCGAGTACTTC.

This clonotype was seen more than once but under ten times. A much larger clone differs by one base, so this may be a read error. The V and J genes are TRBV6-1 and TRBJ2-1; 7 positions agree with TRBD2. The CDR3 is 16 residues long. Per the germline V gene, CDR1 is MNHNS and CDR2 is SASEGT. The CDR3 here is CANSRGGMGSYNEQFF. The CDR3 DNA reads TGTGCCAACAGTCGCGGGGGAATGGGCTCCTACAATGAGCAGTTCTTC.

This clonotype was observed a single time. This clone may be a read error of a much larger clone one base away. CDR3: CSARDPARGGYEHYF. For the CDR3, the DNA is TGCAGTGCTAGAGACCCCGCCAGGGGGGGGTACGAGCACTACTTC. The chain employs TRBV20-1 and TRBJ2-7, with D perhaps matching TRBD1 or TRBD2 (7 bases each). Per the germline V gene, CDR1 is DFQATT and CDR2 is SNEGSKA (reference sequence). This CDR3 has 15 amino acids.

As regards this clonotype: Relative to the germline gene, one junction end is altered; a read error may explain this. The V and J genes are TRBV6-1 and TRBJ2-2, with D perhaps matching TRBD1 or TRBD2 (5 bases each). CDR3 length equals 13 residues. The germline gives CDR1 MNHNS, CDR2 SASEGT. CDR3 coding DNA: TGTGCCAGCACTATCGAGGGACCCGGGGAGCCGTTTTTT. Translation: CASTIEGPGEPFF.

V usage is TRBV11-2 and J usage is TRBJ2-1; tentatively, D is TRBD2 (5 bases). With 2 bases removed from V and 6 bases from J, the gap between germline ends came to 17 bases. Looked up from germline, CDR1 is SGHAT and CDR2 is FQNNGV. The CDR3 is 16 amino acids. The chain's CDR3 is CASSLWPLVGCNEQFF. In DNA, the CDR3 is TGTGCCAGCAGCTTATGGCCACTAGTGGGGTGCAATGAGCAGTTCTTC.

This clonotype was seen ten or more times. A much larger clone lies one base from this, so it may be a read error. This rearrangement joins TRBV4-2 to TRBJ2-7; 8 nucleotides line up with TRBD2. This CDR3 comprises 16 residues. Per germline, CDR1 LGHNA and CDR2 YNFKEQ. The CDR3 protein is CASSQASRGVTYGQYF. As DNA, the CDR3 is TGTGCCAGCAGCCAAGCCTCGCGGGGGGTAACGTACGGGCAGTACTTC.

Of note for this clonotype: Because it lacks the conserved phenylalanine or tryptophan at the end, this CDR3 is likely a read error. V and J are TRBV29-1 and TRBJ2-1, with D possibly matching TRBD2 (6 bases). The CDR3 loop spans 14 amino acids. Germline values: CDR1 SQVTM, CDR2 ANQGSEA. The CDR3 DNA reads TGTAGCGTGACTAGTGGTTTTCCTTACAATGAGCAGTTCCTA. Protein: CSVTSGFPYNEQFL.

Concerning this clonotype: The junction differs from germline at one of its ends, possibly a read error. The J gene is TRBJ1-2, the V gene TRBV4-2; a possible D gene is TRBD1 (6 bases). The CDR3 is 14 amino acids. Germline V lookup: CDR1 LGHNA, CDR2 YNFKEQ. The chain's CDR3 is CVSSQGWATGGYTF. CDR3 in DNA: TGTGTCAGCAGCCAGGGGTGGGCAACGGGCGGCTACACCTTC.

Regarding this clonotype: One end of the junction varies from germline; a read error may be responsible. The V and J genes are TRBV4-1 and TRBJ2-7; D is unresolved. The CDR3 consists of 15 residues. Germline CDR1 is MGHRA and CDR2 is YSYEKL. Written as DNA, the CDR3 is TGCGCCAGCAGCCCCAGCGAAACCTCATCCTATGAGCAGTACTTC. Translation: CASSPSETSSYEQYF.

Comments on this clonotype: A much larger clone differs from this one at a single base, so this may be a read error. The CDR3 reads CSARGADRETQFF. The CDR3 DNA reads TGCAGTGCTAGAGGTGCGGATCGGGAGACCCAGTTCTTC. V is TRBV20-1 and J is TRBJ2-5; TRBD2 might be the D (6 bases). Judging by the DNA end, TRBJ2-1 fits better; the J call may be wrong. Germline V gene data show CDR1 as DFQATT and CDR2 as SNEGSKA (reference sequence). The CDR3 extends over 13 amino acids.

This clonotype occurred a few times. A much larger clone lies one base from this, so it may be a read error. The gene calls are TRBV12-3 or TRBV12-4 and TRBJ1-4, with D tentatively TRBD1 (5 bases). Trimming took off 6 bases at V and 7 bases at J, with 12 bases between the two ends. This CDR3 spans 13 amino acids. CDR3 in amino acids: CASRTEESEKLFF. CDR3 in DNA: TGTGCCAGCAGGACAGAAGAAAGTGAAAAACTGTTTTTT.

This clonotype was observed a few times. A read error may be the cause here, since a much bigger clone is one base away. The rearrangement uses TRBV20-1 and TRBJ2-7, with 11 bases fitting TRBD2. There are 13 residues in the CDR3. The germline V gene encodes CDR1 DFQATT and CDR2 SNEGSKA (reference sequence). Trimming removed 7 bases from V and 5 bases from J; junction bases left unmatched: 7. The DNA of the CDR3 is TGCAGTGGAGTAGCGGGAGGGTCCCACGAGCAGTACTTC. Its protein product is CSGVAGGSHEQYF.

Regarding this clonotype: Without the conserved terminal phenylalanine or tryptophan, this CDR3 likely stems from a read error. The rearrangement joins TRBV11-2 to TRBJ2-7; TRBD2 might be the D (6 bases). In germline, CDR1 is SGHAT, CDR2 FQNNGV. Deletions cut 4 bases from V and 3 bases from J, with 22 bases between. CDR3 size: 17 residues. The CDR3 DNA follows: TGTGCCAGCAGCTCGCCAGGTCGGGCGGAGGGCGGCTACGAGCAGTACTCC. It specifies CASSSPGRAEGGYEQYS.

This chain uses TRBV7-9 with TRBJ2-4; D remains ambiguous. CDR3 length: 17 amino acids. CDR1 is SEHNR, CDR2 FQNEAQ, per germline (reference sequence). V lost 3 bases, J lost 0 bases, and 15 bases lay in between. The CDR3 sequence: CASSFKEGMGAKNIQYF. The CDR3 DNA reads TGTGCCAGCAGCTTTAAGGAAGGGATGGGAGCCAAAAACATTCAGTACTTC.

As for this clonotype: At one of its ends the junction is not consistent with the germline gene, which may arise from a read error. The chain carries TRBV29-1 and TRBJ2-7, with D uncertain. This CDR3 region has 12 residues. Per germline, CDR1 SQVTM and CDR2 ANQGSEA. CDR3 amino acids: CSVGSNSNGQCF. CDR3 in DNA: TGCAGCGTTGGGAGTAACTCCAACGGGCAGTGCTTC.

This clonotype was observed a few times. This could be a read error, since a much larger clone is one nucleotide away. This rearrangement joins TRBV7-9 to TRBJ2-5, with a possible D match to TRBD2 (6 bases). Germline V gene data show CDR1 as SEHNR and CDR2 as FQNEAQ (reference sequence). This CDR3 is built from 15 residues. The CDR3 region is CVSSAGPRFLSSQYF. The CDR3 DNA reads TGTGTCAGCAGCGCGGGACCCCGATTTTTATCGTCCCAGTACTTC.

This clonotype came up many times. V usage is TRBV28 and J usage is TRBJ2-7, with 7 positions matching TRBD1. The length of the CDR3 is 16 residues. Germline CDR1 and CDR2: MDHEN and SYDVKM. The V segment lost 7 bases and the J segment 1 base; nucleotides outside the gene matches: 13. CDR3 sequence: CASIPALGTESYEQYF. The CDR3 nucleotides are TGTGCCAGCATCCCGGCCCTCGGGACAGAGTCCTACGAGCAGTACTTC.

Comment on this clonotype: A much larger clone lies a single base off, so this may be a read error. The chain recombines TRBV30 with TRBJ2-5; no firm D call. Germline V gene lookup returns CDR1 GTSNPN and CDR2 SVGIG (reference sequence). The CDR3 spans 14 residues. CDR3 DNA sequence: TGTGCCTGGACTAAAGGTACCTCCCAAGGGACCCAGTACTTC. It is translated as CAWTKGTSQGTQYF.

The chain has TRBV4-1 and TRBJ1-4; D perhaps matches TRBD1 (5 bases). This CDR3 is built from 14 residues. Germline values: CDR1 MGHRA, CDR2 YSYEKL. Trimming took off 4 bases at V and 15 bases at J, with 21 bases between the two ends. The CDR3 reads CASSRPLGQGDLFF. The DNA for the CDR3 is TGCGCCAGCAGCCGACCCCTAGGGCAAGGGGATTTGTTTTTT.

As regards this clonotype: One end of the junction is discordant with germline, which a read error may explain. CDR3 sequence (DNA): TGCGGCGTTCTCGGACAGGGGGCGAGCGACTACGCCTTC. Translated: CGVLGQGASDYAF. The chain combines TRBV29-1 with TRBJ1-2; 11 bases map to TRBD1. The CDR3 extends over 13 amino acids. The germline V gene has CDR1 SQVTM and CDR2 ANQGSEA.

A note on this clonotype: At one end the junction does not follow the germline gene, possibly because of a read error. The J gene is TRBJ1-5, the V gene TRBV6-2 or TRBV6-3; TRBD1 matches 9 bases. The CDR3 totals 17 residues. Per germline, CDR1 MNHEY and CDR2 SVGEGT. The CDR3 here is CASRGGQGGYSNQPQHF. For the CDR3, the DNA is TGTGCCAGCAGGGGGGGACAGGGAGGATATAGCAATCAGCCCCAACATTTT.

The chain has TRBV5-1 and TRBJ2-1, with 8 bases identical to TRBD2. The germline V gene encodes CDR1 SGHRS and CDR2 YFSETQ. The ends lost 5 bases at V and 7 bases at J; junction bases unmatched: 11. The CDR3 totals 15 residues. For the CDR3, the DNA is TGCGCCAGCAGGTTAACGGGAGGGCCCTCAAATGAGCAGTTCTTC. It codes for CASRLTGGPSNEQFF.